This TCR beta chain derives from a study of breast tumors, draining lymph nodes, adjacent tissues. Study-level findings and limits: Luminal-like breast cancer showed significantly higher tumor–nontumor repertoire similarity than basal-like. Tumors had less TCR diversity than lymph nodes, more than nontumor tissue.

TCRdb ran MiXCR on the multiplex PCR reads and lists one entry per CDR3 protein. In the table there are about 200,000 distinct CDR3 sequences, roughly 29% of which are singletons. Breast cancer patients provided tissue from their axillary draining lymph nodes. In its sample, this clonotype was seen many times. Its antigen remains unknown. This CDR3 has 16 residues. CDR1 SGHAT and CDR2 FQNNGV come from the germline V gene. V gave up 5 bases and J gave up 7 bases, with 21 bases separating them. The genes are TRBV11-2 and TRBJ1-3, with a tentative D call TRBD1 (5 bases). The TCR sequence derives from a female donor with breast cancer. Some clones in this sample may be carry-over from other donors' samples. Sequenced: axillary lymph node tissue. Written as DNA, the CDR3 is TGTGCCAGCAGCACCCCCCCCAGGGTGATAGGCAACACCATATATTTT. This encodes CASSTPPRVIGNTIYF.